A selection of T cell receptor beta chains follows, all from one sample in a study of neurological immune-mediated disorders. TCRdb used MiXCR to reprocess the 5' RACE reads, holding one entry per CDR3 protein. The data show more than 55,000 distinct CDR3 sequences, approximately 25% seen once. Sequencing was done on a sample of PBMCs. The receptor source for this set is a man aged 55 to 70 with HTLV-1-associated myelopathy (HAM/TSP). Each CDR3 is given with its conserved first and last residue. The order of the fields is CDR3 length, D gene, clone size, J gene, V gene, CDR3 protein, CDR3 DNA. The D gene is left open where the match is weak. Part of the rows lack a size; the others show once, few, many or a class for expanded clones.

>15|.|many|TRBJ1-4|TRBV20-1
CSAPPPGATNEKLFF
TGCAGTGCCCCGCCGCCGGGTGCAACTAATGAAAAACTGTTTTTT
>14|.|few|TRBJ1-1|TRBV28
CASSAYEKGTEAFF
TGTGCCAGCAGTGCCTACGAGAAGGGCACTGAAGCTTTCTTT
>16|TRBD1|many|TRBJ2-1|TRBV20-1
CSPQGAGAQDYNEQFF
TGCAGTCCACAGGGGGCGGGAGCTCAAGACTACAATGAGCAGTTCTTC
>15|.|many|TRBJ1-6|TRBV27
CASSLRYQFDSPLHF
TGTGCCAGCAGCTTACGGTACCAGTTCGATTCACCCCTCCACTTT
>16|TRBD2|.|TRBJ2-5|TRBV27
CASKAAGERYQETQYF
TGTGCCAGCAAGGCGGCGGGAGAGAGGTACCAAGAGACCCAGTACTTC
>16|TRBD1|many|TRBJ1-1|TRBV7-9
CASSPSGDRMGHEAFF
TGTGCCAGCAGCCCTAGCGGGGACAGGATGGGACATGAAGCTTTCTTT
>13|TRBD1|.|TRBJ1-2|TRBV29-1
CSVRDRSNYGYTF
TGCAGCGTGAGGGACAGGTCCAACTATGGCTACACCTTC
>16|.|.|TRBJ2-6|TRBV18
CASSPKTATGANVLTF
TGTGCCAGCTCACCGAAGACGGCTACTGGGGCCAACGTCCTGACTTTC
>13|.|.|TRBJ2-7|TRBV30
CAWSAHRSYEQYF
TGTGCCTGGAGTGCTCATCGCTCCTACGAGCAGTACTTC
>14|TRBD1|many|TRBJ2-7|TRBV9
CASSPGQASYEQYF
TGTGCCAGCAGCCCCGGACAGGCGTCCTACGAGCAGTACTTC
>14|.|.|TRBJ2-7|TRBV11-2
CASSAGQSSNEQYF
TGTGCCAGCAGCGCGGGACAGAGTTCAAACGAGCAGTACTTC
>14|.|.|TRBJ2-2|TRBV27
CASSLMGNTGELFF
TGTGCCAGCAGTTTAATGGGAAACACCGGGGAGCTGTTTTTT
>19|TRBD2|many|TRBJ2-3|TRBV20-1
CSARGAVAGPNLSTDTQYF
TGCAGTGCTAGAGGGGCCGTAGCGGGCCCAAACCTTAGCACAGATACGCAGTATTTT
>12|.|.|TRBJ2-3|TRBV20-1
CSAERGTCGEYF
TGCAGTGCCGAGCGCGGGACATGCGGGGAATATTTT
>17|.|many|TRBJ2-3|TRBV7-9
CASSSTSISHRNSTQYF
TGTGCCAGCAGCTCTACCTCCATTTCCCACAGAAACAGCACGCAGTATTTT
>13|TRBD1|few|TRBJ1-1|TRBV5-1
CASSITGEAEAFF
TGCGCCAGCAGCATAACAGGGGAGGCTGAAGCTTTCTTT
>13|.|many|TRBJ2-1|TRBV4-1
CASSQDHRDEQFF
TGCGCCAGCAGCCAAGATCACCGGGATGAGCAGTTCTTC
>16|TRBD1|many|TRBJ2-1|TRBV6-2/TRBV6-3
CASSRNLGTGRNEQFF
TGTGCCAGCAGCCGAAACCTCGGGACAGGGAGGAATGAGCAGTTCTTC
>17|TRBD2|many|TRBJ2-1|TRBV4-1
CASSQVPAGVGDNEQFF
TGCGCCAGCAGCCAAGTTCCAGCGGGAGTGGGGGACAATGAGCAGTTCTTC
>13|.|.|TRBJ2-3|TRBV29-1
CSAGTSKLDTQYF
TGCAGCGCCGGGACGTCTAAGTTAGATACGCAGTATTTT
>13|.|many|TRBJ1-1|TRBV7-3
CASSLYRNTEAFF
TGTGCCAGCAGCTTATACCGGAACACTGAAGCTTTCTTT
>11|.|many|TRBJ1-2|TRBV20-1
CSASRFYGYTF
TGCAGTGCTAGCAGGTTCTATGGCTACACCTTC
>12|.|many|TRBJ2-2|TRBV29-1
CSVGGPTGELFF
TGCAGCGTTGGGGGACCCACCGGGGAGCTGTTTTTT
>12|.|many|TRBJ2-2|TRBV20-1
CSVRVNTGELFF
TGCAGTGTGCGGGTGAACACCGGGGAGCTGTTTTTT
>16|.|many|TRBJ2-3|TRBV15
CATSRDFPPQGDTQYF
TGTGCCACCAGCAGAGATTTCCCCCCGCAGGGAGATACGCAGTATTTT
>18|.|few|TRBJ2-3|TRBV3-1
CASSQDPWTAEYTDTQYF
TGTGCCAGCAGCCAAGATCCCTGGACGGCGGAGTACACAGATACGCAGTATTTT
>13|.|few|TRBJ1-1|TRBV5-5
CASIGWESTEAFF
TGTGCCAGCATAGGGTGGGAGTCCACTGAAGCTTTCTTT
>13|TRBD1|many|TRBJ1-1|TRBV6-5
CASSYGRGAEAFF
TGTGCCAGCAGTTATGGCAGGGGGGCTGAAGCTTTCTTT
>16|.|.|TRBJ1-3|TRBV24-1
CATSDLTRPGGNTIYF
TGTGCCACCAGTGATTTAACCCGACCCGGGGGAAACACCATATATTTT
>15|TRBD1|.|TRBJ1-6|TRBV5-1
CASSSRTGSNSPLHF
TGCGCCAGCAGCTCAAGGACAGGGAGTAATTCACCCCTACACTTT
>14|TRBD2|.|TRBJ2-1|TRBV5-1
CASSSTLAGWEQFF
TGCGCCAGCAGTTCAACACTAGCGGGATGGGAGCAGTTCTTC
>19|TRBD2|many|TRBJ2-2|TRBV27
CASSPRRTSGTSNTGELFF
TGTGCCAGCAGTCCCCGCCGGACTAGCGGGACGAGTAATACCGGGGAGCTGTTTTTT
>16|TRBD1|many|TRBJ1-1|TRBV7-8
CASSILMGQPNTEAFF
TGTGCCAGCAGCATCTTAATGGGACAGCCAAACACTGAAGCTTTCTTT
>14|.|many|TRBJ1-1|TRBV27
CASSSLAGGTEAFF
TGTGCCAGCAGTTCCCTGGCCGGAGGGACTGAAGCTTTCTTT
>15|.|.|TRBJ1-1|TRBV20-1
CSASSRDGSNTEAFF
TGCAGTGCTAGTTCCCGGGACGGATCGAACACTGAAGCTTTCTTT
>14|.|.|TRBJ2-6|TRBV10-3
CAISGSGGANVLTF
TGTGCCATCAGTGGATCGGGTGGGGCCAACGTCCTGACTTTC
>16|TRBD1|.|TRBJ2-5|TRBV5-1
CASSPWDRGKGQTQYF
TGCGCCAGCAGCCCCTGGGACAGGGGTAAGGGGCAGACCCAGTACTTC
>13|.|many|TRBJ1-6|TRBV20-1
CSARGDPNSPLHF
TGCAGTGCTAGAGGGGACCCAAATTCACCCCTCCACTTT
>13|TRBD1|medium-sized|TRBJ2-7|TRBV7-9
CATSRDREYEQYF
TGTGCCACCTCCCGGGACAGGGAGTACGAGCAGTACTTC
>17|TRBD2|many|TRBJ2-7|TRBV28
CAASPPTSGGVTYEQYF
TGTGCGGCCAGCCCACCGACTAGCGGGGGTGTTACCTACGAGCAGTACTTC
>15|.|many|TRBJ2-2|TRBV5-1
CASSPDSANTGELFF
TGCGCCAGCAGCCCGGACAGCGCGAACACCGGGGAGCTGTTTTTT
>15|TRBD2|many|TRBJ2-3|TRBV7-8
CASSRTSGTTDTQYF
TGTGCCAGCAGCCGAACTAGCGGGACCACAGATACGCAGTATTTT
>17|TRBD1|.|TRBJ1-2|TRBV3-1
CASSQGPGTGFGHGYTF
TGTGCCAGCAGCCAAGGTCCCGGGACAGGGTTCGGGCACGGCTACACCTTC
>12|.|few|TRBJ1-1|TRBV29-1
CSVVGGRRGAFF
TGCAGCGTCGTGGGCGGACGGCGGGGGGCTTTCTTT
>16|TRBD2|.|TRBJ2-7|TRBV20-1
CSARPLMSGDSYEQYF
TGCAGTGCTAGACCCCTTATGAGCGGGGATTCCTACGAGCAGTACTTC
>12|.|few|TRBJ2-7|TRBV28
CASSLAHGEQYF
TGTGCCAGCAGTTTGGCGCATGGCGAGCAGTACTTC